Here is one T cell receptor beta chain with its context. The CDR3 contains 18 residues. CDR1 SGDLS and CDR2 YYNGEE come from the germline V gene. J lost 1 base, V lost 0 bases, and 10 bases had no gene match. The data were obtained in a study of blood T cell repertoires in COVID-19. Assay: immunoSEQ multiplex PCR; the TCRdb copy retains only in-frame clones and omits some. The profile shows fewer than 250,000 clones, approximately 83% of them singletons. The sequenced sample was peripheral blood. J is TRBJ2-7 and V is TRBV9, with 10 bases that match TRBD1. This receptor was obtained from a woman aged 40 to 50 with active or convalescent COVID-19. CDR3: CASSVGPGQGRGSYEQYF. The CDR3 nucleotides are TGTGCCAGCAGCGTAGGCCCGGGACAGGGGAGAGGTTCCTACGAGCAGTACTTC.